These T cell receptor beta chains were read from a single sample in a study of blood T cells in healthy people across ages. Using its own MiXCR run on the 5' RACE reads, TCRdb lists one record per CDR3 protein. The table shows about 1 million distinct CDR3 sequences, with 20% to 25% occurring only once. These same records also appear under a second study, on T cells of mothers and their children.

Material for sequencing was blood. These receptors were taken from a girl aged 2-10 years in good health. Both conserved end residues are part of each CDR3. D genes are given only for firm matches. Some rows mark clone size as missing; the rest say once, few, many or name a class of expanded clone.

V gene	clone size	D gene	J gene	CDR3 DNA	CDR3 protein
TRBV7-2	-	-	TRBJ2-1	TGTGCCAGCAGCATAACCCATGAGCAGTTCTTC	CASSITHEQFF
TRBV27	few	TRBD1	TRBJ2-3	TGTGCCAGCAGTTTACGCAGGGGGAAGGCAGATACGCAGTATTTT	CASSLRRGKADTQYF
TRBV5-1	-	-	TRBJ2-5	TGCGCCAGCAGCCCCGGAGGAAGGGACCCGGAGACCCAGTACTTC	CASSPGGRDPETQYF
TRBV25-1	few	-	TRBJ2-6	TGTGCCAGCAGTGGTGTCCGAGGGGCCAACGTCCTGACTTTC	CASSGVRGANVLTF
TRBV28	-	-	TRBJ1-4	TGCGCCAGCAGTTTTATGGGCCAGGGTGGGGAAAAACTGTTTTTT	CASSFMGQGGEKLFF
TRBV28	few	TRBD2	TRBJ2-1	TGTGCCAGCAGTTCGCGAAGAGCGGGGGATTACAATGAGCAGTTCTTC	CASSSRRAGDYNEQFF
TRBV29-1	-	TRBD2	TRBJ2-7	TGCAGCGTTTTACTAGCGGGAGCGGCAGAGCAGTACTTC	CSVLLAGAAEQYF
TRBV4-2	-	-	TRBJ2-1	TGTGCCAGCAGCCAAGTGGGGGACTTGTCGGGAAGGGACAATGAGCAGTTCTTC	CASSQVGDLSGRDNEQFF
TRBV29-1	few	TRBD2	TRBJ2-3	TGCAGCGTTATAGGACTAGCCCACACAGATACGCAGTATTTT	CSVIGLAHTDTQYF
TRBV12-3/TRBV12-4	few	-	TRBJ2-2	TGTGCCAGCAGTTTATATGGACCCCCTGCCGGGGAGCTGTTTTTT	CASSLYGPPAGELFF
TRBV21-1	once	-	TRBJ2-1	TGTGCCAGCAGCACACGGGACAGACTTGAGAATGAGCAGTTCTTC	CASSTRDRLENEQFF
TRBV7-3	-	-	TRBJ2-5	TGTGCCAGCAGCTTAAGTCCTAGGCAGACCCAGTACTTC	CASSLSPRQTQYF
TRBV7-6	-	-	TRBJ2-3	TGTGCCAGCAGCTTAGATTTACTAGCTGCAGATACGCAGTATTTT	CASSLDLLAADTQYF
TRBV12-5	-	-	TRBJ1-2	TGTGCTAGTGGCATTGACGGGAGGTATGGCTACACCTTC	CASGIDGRYGYTF
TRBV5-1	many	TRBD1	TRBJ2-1	TGCGCCAGCAGCTCCCCCCTGACAGGGAACTACAATGAGCAGTTCTTC	CASSSPLTGNYNEQFF
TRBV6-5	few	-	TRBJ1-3	TGTGCCAGCAGTTCACAAACTTCGGACAGCCAGTCTGGAAACACCATATATTTT	CASSSQTSDSQSGNTIYF
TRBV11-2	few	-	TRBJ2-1	TGTGCCAGCAGCTTACTCCTGGAGGGGAGTTACAATGAGCAGTTCTTC	CASSLLLEGSYNEQFF
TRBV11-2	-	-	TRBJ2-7	TGTGCCAGCAGCTTATGGGGAAGGGACGAGCAGTACTTC	CASSLWGRDEQYF
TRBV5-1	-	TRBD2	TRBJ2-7	TGCGCCAGCAGACCCAGGACTAGCGGGGTCTACGAGCAGTACTTC	CASRPRTSGVYEQYF
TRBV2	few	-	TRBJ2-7	TGTGCCAGCTGGGACATTGATAACTACGAGCAGTACTTC	CASWDIDNYEQYF
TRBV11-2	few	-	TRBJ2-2	TGTGCCAGCAGCCGGTCCGGGCAGAACACCGGGGAGCTGTTTTTT	CASSRSGQNTGELFF
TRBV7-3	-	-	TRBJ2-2	TGTGCCAGCAGCTTAATAATTTCCGGGGAGCTGTTTTTT	CASSLIISGELFF
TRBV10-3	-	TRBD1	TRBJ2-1	TGTGCCATCAGTGAGTCGTCACAGGGGGAAGGTGAGCAGTTCTTC	CAISESSQGEGEQFF
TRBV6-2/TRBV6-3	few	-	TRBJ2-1	TGTGCCAGCACCCTTGACGCCCGCTCCTACAATGAGCAATTCTTC	CASTLDARSYNEQFF
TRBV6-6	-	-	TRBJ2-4	TGTGCCAGCTCCCCCCCCTCTGGCCACATTCAGTACTTC	CASSPPSGHIQYF